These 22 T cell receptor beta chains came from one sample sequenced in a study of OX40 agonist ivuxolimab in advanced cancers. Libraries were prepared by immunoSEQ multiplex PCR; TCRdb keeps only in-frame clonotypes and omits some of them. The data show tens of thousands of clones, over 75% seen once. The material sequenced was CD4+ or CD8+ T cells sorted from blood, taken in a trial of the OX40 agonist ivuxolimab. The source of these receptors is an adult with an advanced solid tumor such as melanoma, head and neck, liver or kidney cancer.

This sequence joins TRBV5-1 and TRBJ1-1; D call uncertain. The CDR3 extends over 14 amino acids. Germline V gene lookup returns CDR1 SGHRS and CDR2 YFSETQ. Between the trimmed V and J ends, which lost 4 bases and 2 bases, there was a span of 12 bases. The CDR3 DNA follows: TGCGCCAGCAGCGAAGGGTCCCCTAACACTGAAGCTTTCTTT. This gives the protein CASSEGSPNTEAFF. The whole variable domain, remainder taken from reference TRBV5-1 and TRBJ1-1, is KAGVTQTPRYLIKTRGQQVTLSCSPISGHRSVSWYQQTPGQGLQFLFEYFSETQRNKGNFPGRFSGRQFSNSRSEMNVSTLELGDSALYLCASSEGSPNTEAFFGQGTRLTVV.

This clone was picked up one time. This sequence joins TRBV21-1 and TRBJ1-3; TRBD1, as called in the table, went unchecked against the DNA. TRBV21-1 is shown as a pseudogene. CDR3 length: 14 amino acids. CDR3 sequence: CASSKAGVGNTIYF. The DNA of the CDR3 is TGTGCCAGCAGCAAAGCAGGGGTCGGAAACACCATATATTTT.

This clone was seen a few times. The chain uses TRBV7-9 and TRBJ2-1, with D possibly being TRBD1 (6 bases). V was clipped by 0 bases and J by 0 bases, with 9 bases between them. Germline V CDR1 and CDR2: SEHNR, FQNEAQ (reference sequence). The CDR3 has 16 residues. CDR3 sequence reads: CASSLALGGSYNEQFF. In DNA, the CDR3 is TGTGCCAGCAGCTTAGCGCTAGGGGGCTCCTACAATGAGCAGTTCTTC.

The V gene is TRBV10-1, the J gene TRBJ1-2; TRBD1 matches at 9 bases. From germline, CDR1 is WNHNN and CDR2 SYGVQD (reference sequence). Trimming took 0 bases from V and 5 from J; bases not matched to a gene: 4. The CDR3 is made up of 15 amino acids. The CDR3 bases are TGCGCCAGCAGTGAGTCGGCGACAGGGGGATATGGCTACACCTTC. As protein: CASSESATGGYGYTF.

The DNA of the CDR3 is TGTGCCAGCAGTGCTCGGGGCAGGGGCAATGAAAAACTGTTTTTT. This codes for CASSARGRGNEKLFF. The chain couples TRBV6-5 to TRBJ1-4, with D possibly matching TRBD1 (6 bases). The CDR3 has 15 amino acids. Germline lookup yields CDR1 MNHEY and CDR2 SVGAGI. V lost 5 bases and J 5 bases, leaving 15 bases between the germline ends.

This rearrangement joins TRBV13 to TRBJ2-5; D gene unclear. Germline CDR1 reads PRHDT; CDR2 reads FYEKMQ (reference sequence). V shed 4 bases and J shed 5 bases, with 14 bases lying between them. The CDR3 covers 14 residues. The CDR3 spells CASSYPPQEETQYF. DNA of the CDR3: TGTGCCAGCAGCTACCCCCCCCAGGAGGAGACCCAGTACTTC.

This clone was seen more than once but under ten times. As DNA, the CDR3 is TGTGCTAGTGCAGTAGGGCTAACAAATCAGCCCCAGCATTTT. It translates to CASAVGLTNQPQHF. This chain uses TRBV12-5 with TRBJ1-5; unclear D gene. Germline assignment: CDR1 LGHNT and CDR2 FRNRAP. Trimming took off 7 bases at V and 4 bases at J, with 14 bases between the two ends. This CDR3 has 14 amino acids.

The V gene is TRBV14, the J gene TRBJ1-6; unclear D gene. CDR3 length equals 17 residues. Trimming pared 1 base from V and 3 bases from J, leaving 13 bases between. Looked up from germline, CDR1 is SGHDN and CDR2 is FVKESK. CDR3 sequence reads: CASSQGRRGGYNSPLHF. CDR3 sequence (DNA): TGTGCCAGCAGCCAAGGACGTCGGGGAGGCTATAATTCACCCCTCCACTTT.

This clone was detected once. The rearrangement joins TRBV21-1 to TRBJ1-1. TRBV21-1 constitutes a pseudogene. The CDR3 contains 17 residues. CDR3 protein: CASSKAQTRRGGTEAFF. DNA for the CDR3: TGTGCCAGCAGCAAAGCGCAAACGAGGAGGGGGGGCACTGAAGCTTTCTTT.

CDR3 sequence (DNA): TGTGCCAGCAGCGAGGGAAGTGCGGGGAAACTGTTTTTT. Its translation is CASSEGSAGKLFF. J is TRBJ1-4 and V is TRBV9; D is unresolved. Germline V gives CDR1 SGDLS, CDR2 YYNGEE. The CDR3 loop spans 13 amino acids. Trimming took off 3 bases at V and 11 bases at J, with 14 bases between the two ends.

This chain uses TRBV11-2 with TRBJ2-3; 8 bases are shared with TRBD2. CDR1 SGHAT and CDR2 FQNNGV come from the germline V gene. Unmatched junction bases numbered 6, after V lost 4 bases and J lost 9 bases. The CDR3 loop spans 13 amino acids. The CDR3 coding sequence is TGTGCCAGCAGCTCGGTAGCGGGGCAGACGCAGTATTTT. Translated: CASSSVAGQTQYF.

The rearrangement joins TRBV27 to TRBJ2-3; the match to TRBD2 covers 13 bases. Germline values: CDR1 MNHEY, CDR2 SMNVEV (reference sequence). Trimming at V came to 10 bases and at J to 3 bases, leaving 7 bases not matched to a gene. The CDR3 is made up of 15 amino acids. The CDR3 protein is CATQLAGGPTDTQYF. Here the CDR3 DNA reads TGTGCCACGCAACTAGCGGGGGGGCCGACAGATACGCAGTATTTT.

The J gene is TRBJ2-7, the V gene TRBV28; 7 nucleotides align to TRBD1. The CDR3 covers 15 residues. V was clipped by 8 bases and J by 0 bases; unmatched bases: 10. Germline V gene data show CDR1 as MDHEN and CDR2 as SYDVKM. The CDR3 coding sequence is TGTGCCAGCGACGACAGGGCCAGGAGCTCCTACGAGCAGTACTTC. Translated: CASDDRARSSYEQYF.

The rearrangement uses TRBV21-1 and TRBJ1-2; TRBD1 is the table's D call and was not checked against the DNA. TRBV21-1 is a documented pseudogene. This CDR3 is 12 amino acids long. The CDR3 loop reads CASRDRGDGYTF. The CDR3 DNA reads TGTGCCAGCAGGGACAGGGGGGATGGCTACACCTTC.

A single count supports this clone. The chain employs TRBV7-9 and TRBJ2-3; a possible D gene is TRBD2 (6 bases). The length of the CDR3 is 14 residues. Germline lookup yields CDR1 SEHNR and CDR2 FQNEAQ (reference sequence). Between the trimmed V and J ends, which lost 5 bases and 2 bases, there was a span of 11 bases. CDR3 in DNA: TGTGCCAGCAGCAGTAGCGGCCCCACAGATACGCAGTATTTT. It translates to CASSSSGPTDTQYF. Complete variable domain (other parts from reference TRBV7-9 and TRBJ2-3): DTGVSQNPRHKITKRGQNVTFRCDPISEHNRLYWYRQTLGQGPEFLTYFQNEAQLEKSRLLSDRFSAERPKGSFSTLEIQRTEQGDSAMYLCASSSSGPTDTQYFGPGTRLTVL.

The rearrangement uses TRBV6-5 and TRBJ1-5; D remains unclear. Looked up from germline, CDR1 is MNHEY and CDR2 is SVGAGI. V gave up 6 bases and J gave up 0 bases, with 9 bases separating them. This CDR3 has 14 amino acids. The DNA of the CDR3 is TGTGCCAGCAGGGGCGGCGGTAGCAATCAGCCCCAGCATTTT. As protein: CASRGGGSNQPQHF.

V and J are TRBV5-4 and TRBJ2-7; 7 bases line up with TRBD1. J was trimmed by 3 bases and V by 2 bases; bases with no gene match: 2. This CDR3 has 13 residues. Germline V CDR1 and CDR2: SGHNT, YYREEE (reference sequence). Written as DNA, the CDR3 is TGTGCCAGCAGCTTAACAGGGGTCTACGAGCAGTACTTC. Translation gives CASSLTGVYEQYF.

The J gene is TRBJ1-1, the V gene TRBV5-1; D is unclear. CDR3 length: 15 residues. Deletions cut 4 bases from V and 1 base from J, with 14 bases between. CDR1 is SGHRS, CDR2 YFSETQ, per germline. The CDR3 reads CASSPTRVGNTEAFF. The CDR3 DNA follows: TGCGCCAGCAGCCCCACCCGGGTTGGGAACACTGAAGCTTTCTTT. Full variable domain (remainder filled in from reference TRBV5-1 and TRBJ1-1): KAGVTQTPRYLIKTRGQQVTLSCSPISGHRSVSWYQQTPGQGLQFLFEYFSETQRNKGNFPGRFSGRQFSNSRSEMNVSTLELGDSALYLCASSPTRVGNTEAFFGQGTRLTVV.

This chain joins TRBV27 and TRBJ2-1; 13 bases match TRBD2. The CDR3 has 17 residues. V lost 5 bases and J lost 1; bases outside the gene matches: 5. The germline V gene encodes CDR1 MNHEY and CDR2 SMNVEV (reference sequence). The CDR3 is CASSPRLAGGSYNEQFF. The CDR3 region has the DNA TGTGCCAGCAGTCCGAGACTAGCGGGGGGATCCTACAATGAGCAGTTCTTC.

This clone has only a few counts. CDR3: CAASRGGLGSPLHF. The CDR3 DNA is TGCGCCGCATCGCGCGGGGGGCTAGGATCACCCCTCCACTTT. The V call is TRBV5-1, the J call TRBJ1-6; maybe TRBD1 (6 bases). V lost 10 bases and J lost 10, with 21 bases in between. The CDR3 loop spans 14 amino acids. Germline assignment: CDR1 SGHRS and CDR2 YFSETQ.

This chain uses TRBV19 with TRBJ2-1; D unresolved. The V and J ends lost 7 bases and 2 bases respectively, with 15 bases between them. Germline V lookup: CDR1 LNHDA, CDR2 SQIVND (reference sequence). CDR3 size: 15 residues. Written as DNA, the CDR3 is TGTGCCAGTAAATCCTCATCCCTCGCCTACAATGAGCAGTTCTTC. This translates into CASKSSSLAYNEQFF.

CDR3 bases: TGTGCCAGCAGCTTAAGCCCCGGGGGCTACGGAAACACCATATATTTT. Protein product: CASSLSPGGYGNTIYF. The V gene is TRBV7-2, the J gene TRBJ1-3; the D gene is possibly TRBD1 (6 bases). The CDR3 loop spans 16 amino acids. Germline CDR1 is SGHTA and CDR2 is FQGNSA. The germline V and J ends were trimmed by 2 bases and 4 bases, with 15 bases remaining between them.